The 30 T cell receptor beta chains in this list originate from one sample, sequenced in a study of blood T cell repertoires in COVID-19. Profiling relied on immunoSEQ multiplex PCR, and the TCRdb table lists in-frame clones only, not all of them. The sample records about 380,000 clones, more than 70% being singletons. Sequenced: peripheral blood. The receptors shown here come from a middle-aged man with acute or convalescent COVID-19.

The chain links TRBV5-6 to TRBJ1-5; possibly TRBD1 for D (5 bases). The germline V gene encodes CDR1 SGHDT and CDR2 YYEEEE. Between the trimmed V and J ends, which lost 0 bases and 2 bases, there was a span of 9 bases. The length of the CDR3 is 15 residues. The CDR3 nucleotides are TGTGCCAGCAGCTTGGGGACCAGGGGCAATCAGCCCCAGCATTTT. It specifies CASSLGTRGNQPQHF.

This sequence joins TRBV4-3 and TRBJ2-3, with D unclear. The CDR3 extends over 19 amino acids. Germline CDR1 LGHNA, CDR2 YSLEER. V was pared by 1 base and J by 2 bases, with 22 bases between. The CDR3 nucleotides are TGCGCCAGCAGCCAAGGGCCCATTCTCGACATACTCAACACAGATACGCAGTATTTT. It specifies CASSQGPILDILNTDTQYF.

The sample holds a few counts of this clone. V usage is TRBV2 and J usage is TRBJ1-3; possibly TRBD1 for D (6 bases). CDR3 length: 15 residues. Germline CDR1 and CDR2: SNHLY and FYNNEI. The V and J ends lost 6 bases and 4 bases respectively, with 16 bases between them. CDR3 region: CASSQGQGTGNTIYF. Here the CDR3 DNA reads TGTGCCAGCAGCCAGGGGCAGGGGACCGGAAACACCATATATTTT. Full variable domain (outside the CDR3, taken from reference TRBV2 and TRBJ1-3): EPEVTQTPSHQVTQMGQEVILRCVPISNHLYFYWYRQILGQKVEFLVSFYNNEISEKSEIFDDQFSVERPDGSNFTLKIRSTKLEDSAMYFCASSQGQGTGNTIYFGEGSWLTVV.

The rearrangement links TRBV12-3 or TRBV12-4 to TRBJ1-2; TRBD1 matches at 8 bases. V dropped 7 bases and J dropped 6; count of bases not matched to a gene: 7. The CDR3 is made up of 13 amino acids. The CDR3 DNA sequence: TGTGCCAGCACTCAGGGGGCGTGGGATGGCTACACCTTC. Protein product: CASTQGAWDGYTF.

This sequence joins TRBV7-3 and TRBJ2-3, with D possibly TRBD1 on 5 matching bases. Germline CDR1 reads SGHTA; CDR2 reads FQGTGA. Deletions cut 2 bases from V and 5 bases from J, with 11 bases between. This CDR3 spans 14 amino acids. The CDR3 bases are TGTGCCAGCAGCTTACAGGGCACCGGAGATACGCAGTATTTT. Its translation is CASSLQGTGDTQYF.

The V call is TRBV7-2, the J call TRBJ2-1; 12 bases map to TRBD1. Germline-derived CDR1 and CDR2 are SGHTA and FQGNSA. This CDR3 region has 16 residues. Trimming took 5 bases from V and 10 from J; bases not matched to a gene: 12. The CDR3 DNA reads TGTGCCAGCAGCCCTAAAACCGGGACAGGGGGCAGGGAGCAGTTCTTC. Encoded protein: CASSPKTGTGGREQFF.

The chain recombines TRBV27 with TRBJ1-6; D is ambiguous. V was trimmed by 6 bases and J by 8 bases, leaving 8 bases between them. Germline assignment: CDR1 MNHEY and CDR2 SMNVEV (reference sequence). This CDR3 region has 12 residues. The CDR3, as DNA: TGTGCCAGCAGAACACAAGATTCACCCCTCCACTTT. Amino acids: CASRTQDSPLHF.

This chain joins TRBV7-3 and TRBJ2-1, with 7 bases lining up with TRBD1. CDR3 length: 14 residues. With 5 bases clipped from V and 1 base from J, the junction kept 2 bases outside the gene matches. Germline CDR1 reads SGHTA; CDR2 reads FQGTGA. The CDR3 here is CASSRTGSYNEQFF. The CDR3 DNA follows: TGTGCCAGCAGCAGGACAGGTTCCTACAATGAGCAGTTCTTC.

This rearrangement joins TRBV6-4 to TRBJ2-2; D may be TRBD1 (6 bases). This CDR3 region has 13 residues. The V and J ends lost 6 bases and 7 bases respectively, with 12 bases between them. CDR1 is MRHNA and CDR2 is SNTAGT in the germline V gene. DNA of the CDR3: TGTGCCAGCAGCCCAGGGGTCGGCGGGGAGCTGTTTTTT. Translation: CASSPGVGGELFF.

This chain uses TRBV7-9 with TRBJ1-4; D ambiguous. CDR3 length: 15 amino acids. The V gene lost 4 bases and the J gene lost 5 bases, with 14 bases spanning the gap. The germline gives CDR1 SEHNR, CDR2 FQNEAQ (reference sequence). The CDR3 region has the DNA TGTGCCAGCAGCTCTCTGGCGGGAGGGAATGAAAAACTGTTTTTT. Its translation is CASSSLAGGNEKLFF.

This clone appeared a single time. This chain connects TRBV19 to TRBJ2-5; 8 bases align to TRBD1. Germline V gene sequence: CDR1 LNHDA, CDR2 SQIVND (reference sequence). CDR3 size: 15 residues. V dropped 6 bases and J dropped 7; count of bases not matched to a gene: 13. Here the CDR3 DNA reads TGTGCCAGTAGCGCCGGGACAGGAGAGGTGGGGACCCAGTACTTC. It encodes CASSAGTGEVGTQYF.

The chain uses TRBV6-2 or TRBV6-3 and TRBJ1-2; TRBD1 matches 9 bases. Germline-derived CDR1 and CDR2 are MNHEY and SVGEGT. The CDR3 is 12 amino acids. Trimming cost V 6 bases and J 10 bases; bases outside gene matches: 6. DNA of the CDR3: TGTGCCAGCAGCCTTCGGACAGGGGTCTACACCTTC. This codes for CASSLRTGVYTF.

This rearrangement joins TRBV21-1 to TRBJ1-2; the D call in the table, TRBD1, was not verified against the DNA. TRBV21-1 counts as a pseudogene. The CDR3 extends over 19 amino acids. This CDR3 is CASSNNRRTGGLEEDGYTF. The CDR3 bases are TGTGCCAGCAGCAACAACCGGCGGACAGGGGGCCTGGAAGAAGATGGCTACACCTTC.

This clone was counted a single time. The chain links TRBV12-5 to TRBJ2-7, with a possible D match to TRBD1 (6 bases). The CDR3 is 12 residues long. V lost 6 bases, J lost 3 bases, and 9 bases lay in between. Germline CDR1 LGHNT, CDR2 FRNRAP. This chain's CDR3 is CASGRDNYEQYF. The CDR3 DNA is TGTGCTAGTGGAAGGGACAACTACGAGCAGTACTTC.

J is TRBJ1-3 and V is TRBV6-5; 7 bases are shared with TRBD1. CDR1 MNHEY and CDR2 SVGAGI come from the germline V gene. The CDR3 loop spans 14 amino acids. V dropped 5 bases and J dropped 0; count of bases not matched to a gene: 1. As DNA, the CDR3 is TGTGCCAGCAGTAGGGACAGCTCTGGAAACACCATATATTTT. Its translation: CASSRDSSGNTIYF.

This clone showed up just a few times. The chain has TRBV5-4 and TRBJ2-6; 9 bases fit TRBD1. Unmatched junction bases numbered 13, after V lost 4 bases and J lost 2 bases. CDR3 size: 19 residues. The germline gives CDR1 SGHNT, CDR2 YYREEE (reference sequence). CDR3 bases: TGTGCCAGCAGCCTCAAACAGGGGGCGGTCGGAACTGGGGCCAACGTCCTGACTTTC. Amino acids: CASSLKQGAVGTGANVLTF.

The rearrangement links TRBV7-2 to TRBJ2-5; D may be TRBD2 (6 bases). V lost 5 bases to trimming and J lost 4 bases, with 11 bases between them. CDR1 is SGHTA and CDR2 is FQGNSA in the germline V gene. The CDR3 loop spans 13 amino acids. The CDR3 nucleotides read TGTGCCAGCAGCAATAGGAGGGGAGAGACCCAGTACTTC. This codes for CASSNRRGETQYF.

On this clone itself: In the same sample, other DNA sequences code for this CDR3. The CDR3 DNA reads TGTGCCAGCAGCCCCGGTAGTGGCTCCTACGAGCAGTACTTC. It yields the protein CASSPGSGSYEQYF. The rearrangement joins TRBV3-1 (or the pseudogene TRBV3-2) to TRBJ2-7; D call uncertain. The germline V and J ends were trimmed by 4 bases and 0 bases, with 10 bases remaining between them. CDR3 length: 14 amino acids. Looked up from germline, CDR1 is LGHDT and CDR2 is YNNKEL (reference sequence).

This rearrangement joins TRBV27 to TRBJ2-3, with a possible D match to TRBD1 (7 bases). The CDR3 runs to 17 residues. Germline CDR1 and CDR2: MNHEY and SMNVEV (reference sequence). V lost 4 bases and J 0 bases, leaving 17 bases between the germline ends. The CDR3 nucleotides are TGTGCCAGCAGTTCGCCGGGACTCAGGGGGAGCACAGATACGCAGTATTTT. Translating gives CASSSPGLRGSTDTQYF.

This chain uses TRBV27 with TRBJ1-2; 7 nucleotides align to TRBD1. Germline V gives CDR1 MNHEY, CDR2 SMNVEV (reference sequence). With 5 bases clipped from V and 3 bases from J, the junction kept 3 bases outside the gene matches. The CDR3 has 13 residues. CDR3: CASSPTGDYGYTF. The CDR3, as DNA: TGTGCCAGCAGTCCTACAGGGGACTATGGCTACACCTTC.

The rearrangement uses TRBV28 and TRBJ2-2; 8 bases match TRBD1. Germline values: CDR1 MDHEN, CDR2 SYDVKM. The CDR3 is 15 residues long. J lost 4 bases, V lost 7 bases, and 8 bases had no gene match. The CDR3 spells CASNKDRGPTGELFF. The CDR3 nucleotides are TGTGCCAGCAATAAAGACAGGGGACCCACCGGGGAGCTGTTTTTT.

The J gene is TRBJ2-1, the V gene TRBV28; D is perhaps TRBD2 (6 bases). Germline V lookup: CDR1 MDHEN, CDR2 SYDVKM. This CDR3 has 12 residues. V shed 3 bases and J shed 9 bases, with 9 bases lying between them. CDR3 sequence: CASSFTGVEQFF. The CDR3 DNA reads TGTGCCAGCAGTTTCACGGGGGTTGAGCAGTTCTTC.

V is TRBV18 and J is TRBJ2-5; TRBD2 matches 7 bases. The CDR3 is made up of 16 amino acids. CDR1 and CDR2 from the germline V gene are KGHSH and LQKENI. The V and J ends lost 4 bases and 0 bases, in that order; junction bases with no gene match: 8. The CDR3 loop is CASSLWGGLDQETQYF. As DNA, the CDR3 is TGTGCCAGCTCACTTTGGGGTGGACTAGACCAAGAGACCCAGTACTTC.

The genes are TRBV9 and TRBJ2-1; weak D call: TRBD2 (5 bases). CDR3 length: 15 amino acids. Trimming pared 4 bases from V and 1 base from J, leaving 12 bases between. Germline loops: CDR1 SGDLS, CDR2 YYNGEE. The CDR3 loop reads CASSSRTSSYNEQFF. Written as DNA, the CDR3 is TGTGCCAGCAGCTCCAGGACTTCATCCTACAATGAGCAGTTCTTC.

The chain recombines TRBV6-1 with TRBJ1-4; tentative D call: TRBD1 (6 bases). The CDR3 length is 15 residues. Trimming pared 3 bases from V and 1 base from J, leaving 9 bases between. Per germline, CDR1 MNHNS and CDR2 SASEGT. For the CDR3, the DNA is TGTGCCAGCAGTGAGCAACAGGGAACTAATGAAAAACTGTTTTTT. This sequence encodes CASSEQQGTNEKLFF.

The rearrangement links TRBV9 to TRBJ1-2, with a weak D call TRBD1 (5 bases). Germline values: CDR1 SGDLS, CDR2 YYNGEE. The germline V and J ends were trimmed by 1 base and 6 bases, with 16 bases remaining between them. The CDR3 covers 15 residues. In DNA form, the CDR3 reads TGTGCCAGCAGCGTACGGGGGGAGGGTGAAAATGGCTACACCTTC. Its translation is CASSVRGEGENGYTF.

V and J are TRBV4-1 and TRBJ1-2, with D perhaps TRBD1 (5 bases). Germline CDR1 and CDR2: MGHRA and YSYEKL. Trimming cost V 4 bases and J 0 bases, with 18 bases left between them. CDR3 size: 17 residues. Written as DNA, the CDR3 is TGCGCCAGCAGCCCACAGGTTGGACGGGTAGCTAACTATGGCTACACCTTC. This sequence encodes CASSPQVGRVANYGYTF.

J is TRBJ1-1 and V is TRBV3-1 (or the pseudogene TRBV3-2); D may be TRBD1 (6 bases). The CDR3 totals 17 residues. The germline CDR1 and CDR2 sequences are LGHDT and YNNKEL (reference sequence). V was cut by 1 base and J by 3 bases, with 18 bases left in between. This CDR3 is CASSQGSPWQGHTEAFF. CDR3 bases: TGTGCCAGCAGCCAAGGTAGCCCGTGGCAGGGGCACACTGAAGCTTTCTTT.

The chain employs TRBV6-1 and TRBJ2-3; 13 positions match TRBD2. This CDR3 is built from 18 residues. The germline CDR1 and CDR2 sequences are MNHNS and SASEGT. The V and J ends lost 2 bases and 6 bases, in that order; junction bases with no gene match: 11. The CDR3 region has the DNA TGTGCCAGCAGTGAATCCCCCACACTAGCGGGAGGGTTGGATACGCAGTATTTT. Amino acids: CASSESPTLAGGLDTQYF.

This clone was seen once. The chain has TRBV5-1 and TRBJ2-5; 13 bases agree with TRBD2. J gave up 1 base and V 4 bases, and 4 bases lay outside the gene matches. This CDR3 region has 16 residues. Germline V lookup: CDR1 SGHRS, CDR2 YFSETQ. For the CDR3, the DNA is TGCGCCAGCAGCCCCCGGACTAGCGGGAGCCAAGAGACCCAGTACTTC. Encoded protein: CASSPRTSGSQETQYF.